Presented here are 25 T cell receptor beta chains from one specimen sequenced in a study of human T cells and chemical hapten exposure. One entry per CDR3 protein, called by TCRdb with MiXCR from the RACE reads. The table includes 300,000 to 350,000 distinct CDR3 sequences, approximately 6.3% detected once. The time point was: patch test 1, 2 weeks after DPC sensitization. Treatment: therapeutic diphenylcyclopropenone sensitization with weekly scalp DPC. This specimen was whole blood, taken in connection with sensitization to the hapten diphenylcyclopropenone (DPC). The receptors stem from a young woman with alopecia areata. Some clones in this sample may be carry-over from other donors' samples.

Only a few counts were recorded for this clonotype. The chain recombines TRBV6-2 or TRBV6-3 with TRBJ1-6, with no clear D. The CDR3 runs 19 residues. The germline gives CDR1 MNHEY, CDR2 SVGEGT. V gave up 4 bases and J gave up 0 bases, with 19 bases separating them. CDR3 DNA: TGTGCCAGCAGTTTTAGTCACCGCTTAACGAGCTCCTATAATTCACCCCTCCACTTT. Its protein is CASSFSHRLTSSYNSPLHF.

The V and J genes are TRBV27 and TRBJ1-1; a weak D match, TRBD1 (5 bases). The length of the CDR3 is 16 residues. Deletions cut 0 bases from V and 5 bases from J, with 16 bases between. CDR1 and CDR2 (germline): MNHEY, SMNVEV (reference sequence). The chain's CDR3 is CASSLSGFTGVTEAFF. In nucleotides, the CDR3 is TGTGCCAGCAGTTTATCGGGTTTCACGGGGGTGACTGAAGCTTTCTTT.

This clonotype was observed a handful of times. The chain recombines TRBV6-2 or TRBV6-3 with TRBJ2-3; no clear D gene. Per the germline V gene, CDR1 is MNHEY and CDR2 is SVGEGT. V gave up 2 bases and J gave up 0 bases, with 9 bases separating them. The CDR3 is 15 amino acids. The CDR3 loop is CASSYVGSSTDTQYF. CDR3 DNA: TGTGCCAGCAGTTACGTGGGATCGAGCACAGATACGCAGTATTTT.

The V gene is TRBV25-1, the J gene TRBJ1-2; 9 bases are a match to TRBD1. The V segment lost 0 bases and the J segment 8 bases; nucleotides outside the gene matches: 7. The CDR3 loop spans 15 amino acids. Looked up from germline, CDR1 is MGHDK and CDR2 is SYGVNS. CDR3 protein: CASSEYVTGGSGYTF. CDR3 DNA: TGTGCCAGCAGTGAATACGTCACAGGGGGCAGCGGCTACACCTTC.

This clonotype has at least ten counts. The gene calls are TRBV5-1 and TRBJ2-5; D gene ambiguous. V lost 0 bases and J lost 3, with 9 bases in between. The CDR3 is 14 residues long. Germline lookup yields CDR1 SGHRS and CDR2 YFSETQ. The DNA for the CDR3 is TGCGCCAGCAGCTTGGCCGGTCAGAAAGAGACCCAGTACTTC. As protein: CASSLAGQKETQYF. Full variable domain (remainder filled in from reference TRBV5-1 and TRBJ2-5): KAGVTQTPRYLIKTRGQQVTLSCSPISGHRSVSWYQQTPGQGLQFLFEYFSETQRNKGNFPGRFSGRQFSNSRSEMNVSTLELGDSALYLCASSLAGQKETQYFGPGTRLLVL.

The chain links TRBV4-3 to TRBJ1-4; D possibly corresponds to TRBD1 (6 bases). V gave up 0 bases and J gave up 3 bases, with 17 bases separating them. Looked up from germline, CDR1 is LGHNA and CDR2 is YSLEER. The CDR3 loop spans 18 amino acids. The DNA for the CDR3 is TGCGCCAGCAGCCAAGAGGAAGGGGGGCCTACAGCTAATGAAAAACTGTTTTTT. Translating it yields CASSQEEGGPTANEKLFF.

This clonotype has a handful of counts. This rearrangement joins TRBV27 to TRBJ2-7; D is perhaps TRBD2 (6 bases). The CDR3 spans 15 residues. Per germline, CDR1 MNHEY and CDR2 SMNVEV (reference sequence). V was shortened by 8 bases and J by 2 bases, with 19 bases between the two germline ends. CDR3 protein: CASPREGTQTYEQYF. CDR3 bases: TGTGCCAGCCCTAGAGAGGGGACTCAGACCTACGAGCAGTACTTC.

Ten or more counts support this clonotype. This chain connects TRBV4-2 to TRBJ2-2; D remains unclear. Germline values: CDR1 LGHNA, CDR2 YNFKEQ. This CDR3 region has 16 residues. The V end was cut by 1 base, the J end by 2 bases, with 11 bases between. The CDR3 region is CASSQVAGGNTGELFF. The CDR3 DNA reads as TGTGCCAGCAGCCAAGTAGCAGGCGGTAACACCGGGGAGCTGTTTTTT.

This clonotype was seen many times. This sequence joins TRBV7-2 and TRBJ2-2, with TRBD2 identical over 8 bases. The CDR3 is 17 amino acids. The ends lost 5 bases at V and 5 bases at J; junction bases unmatched: 13. Germline CDR1 SGHTA, CDR2 FQGNSA. The CDR3 protein is CASSLSLAGGGTGELFF. The CDR3 DNA sequence: TGTGCCAGCAGCCTTTCTCTGGCCGGCGGGGGGACCGGGGAGCTGTTTTTT.

This clonotype was counted only a few times. The CDR3 coding sequence is TGCAGTGCTAGGACTAGCGCTTACAATGAGCAGTTCTTC. It yields the protein CSARTSAYNEQFF. The chain combines TRBV20-1 with TRBJ2-1, with 8 bases lining up with TRBD2. This CDR3 has 13 residues. From germline, CDR1 is DFQATT and CDR2 SNEGSKA (reference sequence). The V gene end was trimmed by 3 bases and the J gene end by 4 bases; junction bases not matched to a gene: 2.

The gene calls are TRBV20-1 and TRBJ2-5, with 13 nucleotides matching TRBD2. V shed 1 base and J 2 bases; nucleotides not matched to a gene: 7. Germline V CDR1 and CDR2: DFQATT, SNEGSKA (reference sequence). This CDR3 is 17 amino acids long. CDR3 sequence: CSARAPGLAGSQETQYF. Here the CDR3 DNA reads TGCAGTGCTAGAGCCCCGGGACTAGCGGGGAGTCAAGAGACCCAGTACTTC.

This clonotype was picked up a small number of times. The chain is built from TRBV20-1 and TRBJ1-1; D not certain. CDR1 is DFQATT and CDR2 is SNEGSKA in the germline V gene (reference sequence). This CDR3 has 15 amino acids. V was cut by 5 bases and J by 1 base, with 17 bases left in between. The CDR3 is CSAPTRLTGNTEAFF. The CDR3 nucleotides read TGCAGTGCTCCCACAAGATTGACTGGGAACACTGAAGCTTTCTTT.

This clonotype came up many times. This rearrangement joins TRBV7-3 to TRBJ1-1, with TRBD1 as a possible D gene (5 bases). V was trimmed by 4 bases and J by 3 bases, leaving 12 bases between them. Germline CDR1 and CDR2: SGHTA and FQGTGA. This CDR3 contains 14 residues. Written as DNA, the CDR3 is TGTGCCAGCAGCTCCACCAGGGCGGACACTGAAGCTTTCTTT. Protein sequence: CASSSTRADTEAFF.

This clonotype appeared a few times. The genes are TRBV6-4 and TRBJ2-3, with D maybe TRBD2 (6 bases). CDR1 and CDR2 from the germline V gene are MRHNA and SNTAGT. V lost 2 bases and J 6 bases, leaving 12 bases between the germline ends. This CDR3 comprises 14 residues. CDR3 DNA: TGTGCCAGCAGTGACAATCTAGCGACGGATACGCAGTATTTT. Translated: CASSDNLATDTQYF.

This clonotype was picked up many times. This rearrangement joins TRBV7-2 to TRBJ2-1, with D possibly matching TRBD1 (6 bases). Germline lookup yields CDR1 SGHTA and CDR2 FQGNSA. V lost 5 bases and J lost 4, with 15 bases in between. The CDR3 loop spans 15 amino acids. In DNA, the CDR3 is TGTGCCAGCAGCCCCAGGGGCGATGGGTACAATGAGCAGTTCTTC. Its protein is CASSPRGDGYNEQFF.

This clonotype has ten or more counts. The chain couples TRBV11-3 to TRBJ2-5; D is unclear. CDR1 and CDR2 (germline): SGHNT, YENEEA. The CDR3 is 13 residues long. Trimming shortened V by 1 base and J by 1 base, and 4 bases separated the two germline ends. Here the CDR3 reads CASSLVSQETQYF. CDR3 coding DNA: TGTGCCAGCAGCTTAGTCAGCCAAGAGACCCAGTACTTC.

In its sample, this clonotype was seen many times. The rearrangement links TRBV28 to TRBJ1-2; the D gene is possibly TRBD1 (6 bases). The CDR3 spans 16 residues. Germline loops: CDR1 MDHEN, CDR2 SYDVKM. Trimming shortened V by 2 bases and J by 0 bases, and 13 bases separated the two germline ends. CDR3 residues: CASSLARTATNYGYTF. CDR3 DNA: TGTGCCAGCAGTTTAGCGCGGACAGCTACTAACTATGGCTACACCTTC.

The CDR3 DNA is TGTGCCAGTTTGAGGCAGGGGTACAATGAGCAGTTCTTC. It is translated as CASLRQGYNEQFF. V is TRBV6-1 and J is TRBJ2-1, with D perhaps matching TRBD1 (6 bases). Trimming cost V 9 bases and J 4 bases, with 13 bases left between them. The CDR3 totals 13 residues. Germline V gives CDR1 MNHNS, CDR2 SASEGT.

CDR3 DNA sequence: TGTGCCAGCAGCCCACAGGGGTACCGCAGCACAGATACGCAGTATTTT. Translated: CASSPQGYRSTDTQYF. The chain joins TRBV7-2 to TRBJ2-3; 7 nucleotides align to TRBD1. The CDR3 runs 16 residues. CDR1 SGHTA and CDR2 FQGNSA come from the germline V gene. V lost 5 bases and J lost 0; bases outside the gene matches: 8.

In its sample, this clonotype was seen many times. The chain employs TRBV6-6 and TRBJ2-5; D not resolved. The germline V gene encodes CDR1 MNHNY and CDR2 SVGAGI (reference sequence). The ends were cut back, 9 bases at V and 4 bases at J, with 12 bases in the middle. This CDR3 is 12 amino acids long. CDR3 in amino acids: CASSLSGETQYF. The CDR3 nucleotides read TGTGCCAGTTCCCTTTCGGGAGAGACCCAGTACTTC.

CDR3 in amino acids: CASSPPRGIVEAFF. CDR3 sequence (DNA): TGTGCCAGCAGCCCCCCCCGGGGAATAGTTGAAGCTTTCTTT. This chain uses TRBV7-2 with TRBJ1-1; no clear D. V lost 5 bases to trimming and J lost 7 bases, with 17 bases between them. Germline V gives CDR1 SGHTA, CDR2 FQGNSA. This CDR3 spans 14 amino acids.

This clonotype was found a few times. V gene TRBV9 combines with J gene TRBJ2-7; 10 positions match TRBD1. V lost 3 bases to trimming and J lost 5 bases; unmatched junction nucleotides: 5. CDR1 and CDR2 from the germline V gene are SGDLS and YYNGEE. The CDR3 extends over 14 amino acids. CDR3 coding DNA: TGTGCCAGCAGCGAGACAGGGGGCCAGAACGAGCAGTACTTC. Protein product: CASSETGGQNEQYF.

With regard to this clonotype: A much bigger clone sits one base away, suggesting this may be a read error. This chain joins TRBV11-1 and TRBJ1-2, with a possible D match to TRBD1 (6 bases). The CDR3 is 13 amino acids. Germline values: CDR1 SGHAT, CDR2 FQDESV (reference sequence). Trimming left V 5 bases short and J 4 bases short, with 11 bases between. The CDR3 protein is CASSPDRFYGYTF. The CDR3 nucleotides read TGTGCCAGCAGCCCTGACAGGTTCTATGGCTACACCTTC.

This chain connects TRBV4-3 to TRBJ2-7, with D perhaps matching TRBD2 (7 bases). The V and J ends lost 3 bases and 2 bases respectively, with 17 bases between them. From germline, CDR1 is LGHNA and CDR2 YSLEER. The CDR3 has 16 amino acids. The CDR3 here is CASSQGLAGATYEQYF. In nucleotides, the CDR3 is TGCGCCAGCAGCCAGGGCTTGGCGGGGGCCACCTACGAGCAGTACTTC.

This clonotype was counted many times. The CDR3 here is CSAISGTGANTEAFF. CDR3 in DNA: TGCAGTGCTATATCCGGGACAGGGGCGAACACTGAAGCTTTCTTT. This chain connects TRBV20-1 to TRBJ1-1, with TRBD1 identical over 10 bases. CDR3 length equals 15 residues. The V segment lost 4 bases and the J segment 1 base; nucleotides outside the gene matches: 6. Germline loops: CDR1 DFQATT, CDR2 SNEGSKA (reference sequence).